The present T cell receptor (beta chain) was sequenced within a study of blood T cell repertoires in COVID-19 (TCRdb year 2020). Background for the entire study: ImmuneRACE Cohort 3 recovered participants were defined by two consecutive negative NP/OP PCR tests, healthcare professional clearance, or symptom resolution. The prospective study material was composed of cDNA or gDNA derived from T cells, B-cell-depleted T cells, or PBMCs. Samples were obtained from the ongoing ImmuneRACE study (first 160 participants) and from over a thousand subjects provided by 6 global collaborators. The repertoires were released in a freely available public database meant as a resource for research on the immune response to SARS-CoV-2. Samples covering the acute and convalescent phases of COVID-19 were provided by collaborators in the United States, Italy and Spain. Where HLA class I and class II types were available, the types were taken from metadata supplied by the sample provider, not from assay-based typing. A de-identified subject ID, COVID-19 status, age in years and sex were almost always included in the sample metadata. Deeply sampled blood TCRbeta repertoires from subjects exposed to, actively infected with, or recovered from COVID-19 were included in the dataset.

In the prospective study, participants were roughly 18 to 95 years old, resided in about 25 geographic areas of the United States, and were enrolled through a virtual design. Cohort assignment in the prospective study relied on participant-reported clinical history from a screening survey and a study questionnaire. Mobile phlebotomists in the prospective study collected whole blood, serum and a nasopharyngeal or oropharyngeal swab from every participant. Over an approximately two-month period, participants in the prospective study had the option of providing additional blood draws and questionnaires. Blood samples from the prospective study were shipped frozen or at room temperature prior to DNA extraction. Remarks on this clone: Its antigen has not been determined. Per-nucleotide qualities are absent, and no much larger clonotype sits a single base away.

The germline V gene encodes CDR1 MRHNA and CDR2 SNTAGT. The junction shows trimming of 4 bases on V and 1 base on J, plus 4 bases between the germline ends. The CDR3 contains 13 residues, cysteine and phenylalanine counted. Of all the DNA, just the CDR3 is kept, 39 bases in frame from base 1. Study-level results and caveats: How much clinical and demographic metadata was included differed by source and by participant, and the metadata was provided uncurated.

The immunoSEQ Assay, a bias-controlled multiplex PCR, was used to amplify TCRbeta CDR3 regions from genomic DNA. As for how the authors treated the data: The number of nucleated cells in each sample was estimated from the amplification of reference gene primers within the assay. To quantify the absolute abundance of each unique TCRbeta CDR3 rearrangement, sequence reads were collapsed and filtered. For each sample, productive Simpson clonality was calculated as the square root of Simpson's diversity index over productive rearrangements. TCRdb obtained this table from immuneACCESS and retained in-frame rearrangements with V and J assigned. These tables miss some clones; where compared with another copy, unresolved V genes account for less than half of the shortfall, and the remainder is unexplained. For V, J and clone size, that table is used; D and trimming come from the DNA. Here the sample has approximately 150,000 clones; 75% to 90% occur a single time. In total, the top ten clones hold 3.9% of the sample.

This receptor was identified in a man aged 50-59 years in a cohort exposed to, infected with or recovered from COVID-19 (not recorded which). The chain employs TRBV6-4 and TRBJ2-2; the D gene remains uncertain. The source material was PBMCs or T cells enriched from blood (not recorded which). The sequence in DNA is TGTGCCAGCAGTGGAGAGAACACCGGGGAGCTGTTTTTT. This is translated as CASSGENTGELFF.